The sequence of this TCR beta chain was determined in a study of T-cell memory formation after mild COVID-19. This clonotype was observed a handful of times. Amplification by 5'RACE using constant-segment primers produced TCR alpha and TCR beta cDNA libraries that carried sample barcodes and UMIs. TCRdb itself ran the 5' RACE reads through MiXCR, one entry per CDR3 protein. The sample records hundreds of thousands of distinct CDR3 sequences, 20% to 25% being singletons. Germline CDR1 is DFQATT and CDR2 is SNEGSKA (reference sequence). The V end was cut by 2 bases, the J end by 1 base, with 5 bases between. There are 12 residues in the CDR3.

The receptor was isolated from an adult woman who had mild COVID-19 (a few samples of this study predate the infection). Cell type and time point are not known. Sequenced input: PBMCs or a T cell subset sorted from them (not recorded which). V usage is TRBV20-1 and J usage is TRBJ1-1, with D unresolved. Written as DNA, the CDR3 is TGCAGTGCTAGATCGGGGAACACTGAAGCTTTCTTT. It codes for CSARSGNTEAFF.